This T cell receptor (beta chain) was observed in a study of shared clonotypes between healthy human individuals. Study findings and constraints: The naive CD4 repertoires of a handful of donors were compared, and approximately 4.7% of clonotypes were shared. Clonotype sharing among donors was thought likely to change with sequencing depth. What rarefaction showed was incomplete sorted-subset sequencing despite large depth.

This clone has just one count. Antigen unknown. V lost 0 bases to trimming and J lost 4 bases, with 7 bases between them. Germline loops: CDR1 SGDLS, CDR2 YYNGEE. This CDR3 has 13 residues. CD8 cells regarded as naive lacked CD45RO, were positively chosen for CCR7, and omitted terminally differentiated effector memory CD45RA+ cells. Measured with immunoSEQ multiplex PCR; TCRdb has only the in-frame clones, and not every one. The sample gives hundreds of thousands of clones, 95% to 98% of which show up once; 0.3% is in the top ten. The sequence came from a man aged 25 to 40 in good health. The source material was naive CD8+ T cells sorted from blood. The chain has TRBV9 and TRBJ2-5; no firm D call. CDR3 amino acids: CASSVDVAETQYF. CDR3 DNA: TGTGCCAGCAGCGTAGACGTGGCAGAGACCCAGTACTTC.